The present entry profiles one TCR beta chain with its context. Its specific antigen is unknown. There are no base qualities to consult, and no much larger clone falls within one base. Libraries were prepared through the immunoSEQ multiplex PCR assay. TCRdb holds this immuneACCESS table with in-frame rearrangements only. Some clones are missing; in checked studies, unresolved V genes explain under half, and the rest has no known cause. This sample is represented by tens of thousands of clones; around nine tenths of them were singletons. The ten largest clones represent about 0.57% of the sample. This sample was included in a study of T cell changes during pregnancy in multiple sclerosis (dated by TCRdb to between 2018 and 2021). The study in broad terms: In women with multiple sclerosis, the researchers looked at how the T cell repertoire shifted as pregnancy progressed.

In the germline V gene, CDR1 corresponds to SGHTA and CDR2 to FQGTGA. Reading from cysteine to phenylalanine, the CDR3 counts 13 amino acids. Only CDR3 DNA is held: 39 bases, read in frame from base 1. V gives up 5 bases and J gives up 2 bases, and the segment between their germline ends measures 9 bases. The input for sequencing was CD4+ T cells from peripheral blood mononuclear cells, taken before pregnancy. The source of this sequence is a female donor with multiple sclerosis, enrolled in a pregnancy study. The chain uses TRBV7-3 and TRBJ2-5, and perhaps TRBD1 as D gene, on 6 matching bases. The nucleotides are TGTGCCAGCAGCCCAGGGGCTCAAGAGACCCAGTACTTC. Its protein reads: CASSPGAQETQYF.